These T cell receptor beta chains were read from a single sample in a study of blood T cells in healthy people across ages. TCRdb fed the 5' RACE reads into MiXCR, producing one record per CDR3 protein. The sample holds more than 800,000 distinct CDR3 sequences, 40% to 45% seen once. The sequenced sample consisted of blood. These receptors all stem from a woman aged 55-69 years in good health. Each CDR3 is given with its conserved first and last residue. D genes are given only for firm matches. The listing skips clone size in some rows; elsewhere it reads once, few, many or a size class.

TRBD1	.	TRBV9	TRBJ2-1	TGTGCCAGCAGCGTAACGGACAGGGCGGTCAATGAGCAGTTCTTC	CASSVTDRAVNEQFF
.	.	TRBV2	TRBJ2-5	TGTGCCAGCACCCCCTCAAGGGGAGAGACCCAGTACTTC	CASTPSRGETQYF
TRBD1	.	TRBV20-1	TRBJ2-3	TGCAGTGCTAGAGGGAACTACAGGGGGCTGGCAGATACGCAGTATTTT	CSARGNYRGLADTQYF
.	.	TRBV19	TRBJ2-1	TGTGCCAGTAGTATCGGTCTAGCGAGGAATGAGCAGTTCTTC	CASSIGLARNEQFF
.	.	TRBV11-2	TRBJ1-1	TGTGCCAGCAGCTTACCAGGCAGGGGTCGTATTAACTATAGAGCTTTCTTT	CASSLPGRGRINYRAFF
.	few	TRBV21-1	TRBJ2-7	TGTGCCAGCAGCAGAGGGCCGATTACCTACGAGCAGTACTTC	CASSRGPITYEQYF
.	few	TRBV20-1	TRBJ1-4	TGCAGTGCTAGACAGGGGCAGAATGAAAAACTGTTTTTT	CSARQGQNEKLFF
.	.	TRBV10-3	TRBJ2-7	TGTGCCATCAGTGAGTCGAAGCTTGGCGAGCAGTACTTC	CAISESKLGEQYF
.	.	TRBV18	TRBJ1-1	TGTGCCAGCTCACCGTCCAGAGGGGTTCTGAACACTGAAGCTTTCTTT	CASSPSRGVLNTEAFF
TRBD2	.	TRBV24-1	TRBJ2-1	TGTGCCACCAGTGACTTGACTAGCGGGAGTTCTGAGCAGTTCTTC	CATSDLTSGSSEQFF
.	few	TRBV15	TRBJ2-1	TGTGCCACCAGCCGGGGCGCCAACCAGAATGAGCAGTTCTTC	CATSRGANQNEQFF
TRBD2	few	TRBV13	TRBJ2-1	TGTGCCAGCGCCCCGCGGAGCGGGAGCAATGAGCAGTTCTTC	CASAPRSGSNEQFF
TRBD2	.	TRBV4-1	TRBJ2-7	TGCGCCAGCAGCCAAGTTGGACTAGCGGGGTACCAGTACTTC	CASSQVGLAGYQYF
.	few	TRBV6-6	TRBJ2-3	TGTGCCAGCAGCCATACGTGGCGGGCTCTGGGGACAGATACGCAGTATTTT	CASSHTWRALGTDTQYF